This T cell receptor beta chain came from a study of blood T cell repertoires in COVID-19. The V gene end was trimmed by 7 bases and the J gene end by 7 bases; junction bases not matched to a gene: 9. In germline, CDR1 is MNHEY, CDR2 SVGAGI. This CDR3 is built from 14 residues. Sequencing used immunoSEQ multiplex PCR; TCRdb keeps in-frame clones, though not all of them. The profile covers around 250,000 clones, with less than 90% appearing a single time and more than 1.5% taken by the ten largest. The rearrangement uses TRBV6-5 and TRBJ1-3; 8 bases align to TRBD1. What was sequenced was peripheral blood. This TCR came from a middle-aged woman who had recovered from COVID-19. This CDR3 reads CASTQGAQWNTIYF. In nucleotides, the CDR3 is TGTGCCAGCACGCAGGGGGCTCAGTGGAACACCATATATTTT.